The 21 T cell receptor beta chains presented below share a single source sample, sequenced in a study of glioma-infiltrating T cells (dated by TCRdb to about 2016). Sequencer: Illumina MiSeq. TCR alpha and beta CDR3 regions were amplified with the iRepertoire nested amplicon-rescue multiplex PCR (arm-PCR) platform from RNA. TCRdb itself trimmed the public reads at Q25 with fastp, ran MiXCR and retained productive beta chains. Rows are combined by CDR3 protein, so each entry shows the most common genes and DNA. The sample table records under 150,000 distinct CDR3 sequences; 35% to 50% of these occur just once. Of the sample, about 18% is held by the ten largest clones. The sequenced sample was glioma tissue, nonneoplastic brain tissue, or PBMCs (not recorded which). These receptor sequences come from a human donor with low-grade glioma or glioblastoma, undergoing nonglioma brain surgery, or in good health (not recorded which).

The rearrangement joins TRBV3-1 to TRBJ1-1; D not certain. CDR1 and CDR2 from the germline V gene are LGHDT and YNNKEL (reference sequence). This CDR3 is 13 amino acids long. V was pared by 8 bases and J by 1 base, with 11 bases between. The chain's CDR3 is CASRLIKNTEAFF. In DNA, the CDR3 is TGTGCCAGCCGCCTCATTAAGAACACTGAAGCTTTCTTT. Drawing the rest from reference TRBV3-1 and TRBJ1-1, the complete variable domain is DTAVSQTPKYLVTQMGNDKSIKCEQNLGHDTMYWYKQDSKKFLKIMFSYNNKELIINETVPNRFSPKSPDKAHLNLHINSLELGDSAVYFCASRLIKNTEAFFGQGTRLTVV.

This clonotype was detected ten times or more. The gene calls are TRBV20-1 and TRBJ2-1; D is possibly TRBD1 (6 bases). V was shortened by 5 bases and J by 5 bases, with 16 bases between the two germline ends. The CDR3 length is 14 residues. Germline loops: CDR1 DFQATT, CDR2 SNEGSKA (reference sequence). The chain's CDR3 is CSAGSGTLNNEQFF. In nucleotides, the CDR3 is TGCAGTGCTGGTTCCGGGACACTGAACAATGAGCAGTTCTTC.

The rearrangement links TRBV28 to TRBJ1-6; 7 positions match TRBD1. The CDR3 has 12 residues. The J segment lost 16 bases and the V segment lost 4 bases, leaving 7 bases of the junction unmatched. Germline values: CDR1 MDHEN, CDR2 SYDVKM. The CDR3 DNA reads TGTGCCAGCAGTTGGGACAGTCAGATACTCCACTTT. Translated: CASSWDSQILHF.

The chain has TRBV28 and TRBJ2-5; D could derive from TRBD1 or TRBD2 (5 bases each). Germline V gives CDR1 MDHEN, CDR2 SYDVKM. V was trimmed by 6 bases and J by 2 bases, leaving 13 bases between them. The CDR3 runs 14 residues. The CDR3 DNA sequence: TGTGCCAGCAGCTGGGACCCAGTTCAAGAGACCCAGTACTTC. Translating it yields CASSWDPVQETQYF.

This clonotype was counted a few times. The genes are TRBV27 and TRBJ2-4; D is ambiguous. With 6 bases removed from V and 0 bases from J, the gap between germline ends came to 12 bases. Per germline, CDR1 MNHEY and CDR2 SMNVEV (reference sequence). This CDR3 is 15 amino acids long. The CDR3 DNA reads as TGTGCCAGCAGCCGAGACGTACTAGCCAAAAACATTCAGTACTTC. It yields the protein CASSRDVLAKNIQYF.

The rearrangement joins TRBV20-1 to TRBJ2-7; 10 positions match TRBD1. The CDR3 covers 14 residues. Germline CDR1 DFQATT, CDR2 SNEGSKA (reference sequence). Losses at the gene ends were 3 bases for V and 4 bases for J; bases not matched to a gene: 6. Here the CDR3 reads CSARTRGQGYEQYF. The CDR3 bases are TGCAGTGCTAGGACCCGGGGACAGGGGTACGAGCAGTACTTC.

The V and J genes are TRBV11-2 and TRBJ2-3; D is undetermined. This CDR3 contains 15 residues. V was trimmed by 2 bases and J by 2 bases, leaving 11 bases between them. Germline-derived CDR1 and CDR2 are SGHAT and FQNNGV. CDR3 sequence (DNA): TGTGCCAGCAGCTTATATTTCGGAACCACAGATACGCAGTATTTT. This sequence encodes CASSLYFGTTDTQYF.

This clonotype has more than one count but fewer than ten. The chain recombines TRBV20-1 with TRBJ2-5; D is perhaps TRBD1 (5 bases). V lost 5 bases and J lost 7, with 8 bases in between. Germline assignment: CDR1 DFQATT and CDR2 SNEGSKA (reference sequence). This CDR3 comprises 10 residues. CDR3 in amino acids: CSAVDRTQYF. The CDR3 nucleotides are TGCAGTGCTGTAGACAGGACCCAGTACTTC.

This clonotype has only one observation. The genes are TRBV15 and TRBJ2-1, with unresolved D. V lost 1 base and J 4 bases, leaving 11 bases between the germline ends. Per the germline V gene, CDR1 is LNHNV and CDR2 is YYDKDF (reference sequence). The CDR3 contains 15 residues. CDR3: CATSRAATEYNEQFF. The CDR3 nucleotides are TGTGCCACCAGCAGAGCGGCAACAGAATACAATGAGCAGTTCTTC.

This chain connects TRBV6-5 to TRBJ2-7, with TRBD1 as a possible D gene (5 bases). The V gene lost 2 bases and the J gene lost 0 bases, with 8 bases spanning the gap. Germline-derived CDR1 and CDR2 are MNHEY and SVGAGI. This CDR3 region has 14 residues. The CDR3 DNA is TGTGCCAGCAGTTACGAAGGGGACTCCTACGAGCAGTACTTC. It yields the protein CASSYEGDSYEQYF.

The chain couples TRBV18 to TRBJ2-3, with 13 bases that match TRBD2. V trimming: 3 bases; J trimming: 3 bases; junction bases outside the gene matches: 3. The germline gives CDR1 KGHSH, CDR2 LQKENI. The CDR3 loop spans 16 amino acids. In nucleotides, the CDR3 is TGTGCCAGCTCACCGAAACTAGCGGGGGGGACAGATACGCAGTATTTT. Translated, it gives CASSPKLAGGTDTQYF.

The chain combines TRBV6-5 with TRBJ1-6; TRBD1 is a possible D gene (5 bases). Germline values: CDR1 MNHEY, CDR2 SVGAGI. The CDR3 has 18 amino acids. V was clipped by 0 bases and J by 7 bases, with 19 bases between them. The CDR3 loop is CASSYSATFGGGNSPLHF. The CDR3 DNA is TGTGCCAGCAGTTACTCGGCCACATTTGGGGGGGGGAATTCACCCCTCCACTTT.

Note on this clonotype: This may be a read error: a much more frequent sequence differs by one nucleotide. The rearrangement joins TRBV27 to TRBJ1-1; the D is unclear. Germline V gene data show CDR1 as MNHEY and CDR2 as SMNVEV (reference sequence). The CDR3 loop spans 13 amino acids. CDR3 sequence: CASSYAMKTEAFF. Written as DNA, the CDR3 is TGTGCCAGCAGTTATGCGATGAAAACTGAAGCTTTCTTT.

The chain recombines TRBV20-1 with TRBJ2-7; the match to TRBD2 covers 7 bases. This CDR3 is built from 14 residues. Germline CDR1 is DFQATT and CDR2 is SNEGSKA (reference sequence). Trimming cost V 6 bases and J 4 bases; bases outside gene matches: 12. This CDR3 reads CSASGIPPGYEQYF. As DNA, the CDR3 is TGCAGTGCAAGCGGGATCCCTCCGGGTTACGAGCAGTACTTC.

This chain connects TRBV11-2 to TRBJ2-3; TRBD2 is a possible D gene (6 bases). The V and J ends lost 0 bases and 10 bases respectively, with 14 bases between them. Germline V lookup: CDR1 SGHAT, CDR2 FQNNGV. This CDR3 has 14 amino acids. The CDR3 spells CASSLDPGLSAQYF. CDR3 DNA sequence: TGTGCCAGCAGCTTAGATCCGGGACTCTCGGCGCAGTATTTT. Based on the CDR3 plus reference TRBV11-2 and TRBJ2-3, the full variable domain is EAGVAQSPRYKIIEKRQSVAFWCNPISGHATLYWYQQILGQGPKLLIQFQNNGVVDDSQLPKDRFSAERLKGVDSTLKIQPAKLEDSAVYLCASSLDPGLSAQYFGPGTRLTVL.

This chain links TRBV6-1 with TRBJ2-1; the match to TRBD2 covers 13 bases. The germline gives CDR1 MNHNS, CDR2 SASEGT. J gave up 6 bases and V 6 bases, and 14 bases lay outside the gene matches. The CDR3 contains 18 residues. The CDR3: CASSYGTSGTRYLNEQFF. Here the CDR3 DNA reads TGTGCCAGCAGCTATGGGACTAGCGGGACCAGGTATCTCAATGAGCAGTTCTTC.

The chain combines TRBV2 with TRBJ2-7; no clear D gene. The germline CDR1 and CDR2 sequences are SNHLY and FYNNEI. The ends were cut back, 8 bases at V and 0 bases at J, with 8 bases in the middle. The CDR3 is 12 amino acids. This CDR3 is CASATSSYEQYF. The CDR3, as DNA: TGTGCCAGCGCGACGAGCTCCTACGAGCAGTACTTC.

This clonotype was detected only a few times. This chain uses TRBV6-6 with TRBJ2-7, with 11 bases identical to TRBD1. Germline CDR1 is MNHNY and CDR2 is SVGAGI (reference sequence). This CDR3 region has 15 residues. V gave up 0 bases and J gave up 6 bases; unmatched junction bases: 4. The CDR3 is CASSYSRTGGSEQYF. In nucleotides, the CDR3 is TGTGCCAGCAGTTACTCTAGGACAGGGGGCAGCGAGCAGTACTTC.

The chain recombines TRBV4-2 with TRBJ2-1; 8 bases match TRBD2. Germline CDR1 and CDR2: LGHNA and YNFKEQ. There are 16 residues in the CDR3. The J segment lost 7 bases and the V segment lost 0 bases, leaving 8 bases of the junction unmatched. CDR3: CASSQDRTGGRNEQFF. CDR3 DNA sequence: TGTGCCAGCAGCCAAGATAGAACGGGGGGGCGAAATGAGCAGTTCTTC.

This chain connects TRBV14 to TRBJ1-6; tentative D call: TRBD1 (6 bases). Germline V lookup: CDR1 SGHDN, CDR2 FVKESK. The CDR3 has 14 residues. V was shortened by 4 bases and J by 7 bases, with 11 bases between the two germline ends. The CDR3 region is CASSPTQGNSPLHF. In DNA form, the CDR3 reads TGTGCCAGCAGCCCGACACAGGGAAATTCACCCCTCCACTTT.

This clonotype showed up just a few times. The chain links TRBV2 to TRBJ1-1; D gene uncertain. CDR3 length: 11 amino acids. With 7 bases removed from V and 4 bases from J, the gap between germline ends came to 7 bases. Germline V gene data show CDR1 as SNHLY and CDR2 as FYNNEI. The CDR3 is CASIRTTEAFF. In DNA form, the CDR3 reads TGTGCCAGCATCCGAACCACTGAAGCTTTCTTT.